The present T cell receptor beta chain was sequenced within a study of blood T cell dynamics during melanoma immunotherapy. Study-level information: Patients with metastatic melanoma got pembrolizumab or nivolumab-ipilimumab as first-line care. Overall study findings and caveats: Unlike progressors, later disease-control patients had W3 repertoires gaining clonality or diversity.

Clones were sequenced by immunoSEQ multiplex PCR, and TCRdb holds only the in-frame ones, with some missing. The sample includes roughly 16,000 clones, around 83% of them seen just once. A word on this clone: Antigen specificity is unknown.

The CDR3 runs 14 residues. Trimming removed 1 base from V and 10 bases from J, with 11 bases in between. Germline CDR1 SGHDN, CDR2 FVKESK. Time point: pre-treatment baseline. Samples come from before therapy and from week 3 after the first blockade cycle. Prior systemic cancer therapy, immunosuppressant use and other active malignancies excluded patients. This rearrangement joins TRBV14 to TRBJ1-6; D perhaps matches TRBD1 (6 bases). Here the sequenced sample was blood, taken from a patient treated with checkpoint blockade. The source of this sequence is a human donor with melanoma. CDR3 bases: TGTGCCAGCAGCCAAGTGACAGGACGATCACCCCTCCACTTT. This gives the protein CASSQVTGRSPLHF. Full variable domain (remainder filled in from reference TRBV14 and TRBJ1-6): EAGVTQFPSHSVIEKGQTVTLRCDPISGHDNLYWYRRVMGKEIKFLLHFVKESKQDESGMPNNRFLAERTGGTYSTLKVQPAELEDSGVYFCASSQVTGRSPLHFGNGTRLTVT.